Below, 4 T cell receptor beta chains from the same sample are listed, as sequenced in a study of T cell clones after liver transplantation. Profiled with immunoSEQ multiplex PCR; TCRdb holds only in-frame clones, not every one. Among approximately 51,000 clones listed, 70% to 90% were seen once. This specimen consisted of CD8+ T cells from blood, obtained 12 months after liver transplant. All receptors come from a human patient who received a liver transplant. Some T cells could come from the graft donor.

This sequence joins TRBV28 and TRBJ2-7, with TRBD2 matching over 9 bases. V was clipped by 3 bases and J by 4 bases; unmatched bases: 7. The germline V gene has CDR1 MDHEN and CDR2 SYDVKM. This CDR3 spans 15 amino acids. The CDR3 region has the DNA TGTGCCAGCAGTTTTTTCGGCGGGGGGGGTTACGAGCAGTACTTC. This encodes CASSFFGGGGYEQYF.

This chain uses TRBV2 with TRBJ2-1; D is uncertain. Looked up from germline, CDR1 is SNHLY and CDR2 is FYNNEI. This CDR3 has 16 residues. V dropped 4 bases and J dropped 7 bases, with 20 bases sitting between them. DNA of the CDR3: TGTGCCAGCAGTGGACCGATCGACTTCCCGACAAATGAGCAGTTCTTC. Translating gives CASSGPIDFPTNEQFF.

The chain combines TRBV25-1 with TRBJ2-1; possible D gene TRBD2, 5 bases. The CDR3 totals 16 residues. The V end was cut by 2 bases, the J end by 0 bases, with 11 bases between. Germline CDR1 MGHDK, CDR2 SYGVNS. The CDR3 coding sequence is TGTGCCAGCAGTGAAGGAGCGGAAAGCTCCTACAATGAGCAGTTCTTC. Encoded protein: CASSEGAESSYNEQFF.

This rearrangement joins TRBV25-1 to TRBJ2-7, with D perhaps TRBD1 (5 bases). The CDR3 covers 14 residues. Trimming pared 3 bases from V and 3 bases from J, leaving 12 bases between. CDR1 is MGHDK and CDR2 is SYGVNS in the germline V gene. CDR3 sequence reads: CASSDVGEIYEQYF. The CDR3 region has the DNA TGTGCCAGCAGTGACGTAGGGGAAATCTACGAGCAGTACTTC.